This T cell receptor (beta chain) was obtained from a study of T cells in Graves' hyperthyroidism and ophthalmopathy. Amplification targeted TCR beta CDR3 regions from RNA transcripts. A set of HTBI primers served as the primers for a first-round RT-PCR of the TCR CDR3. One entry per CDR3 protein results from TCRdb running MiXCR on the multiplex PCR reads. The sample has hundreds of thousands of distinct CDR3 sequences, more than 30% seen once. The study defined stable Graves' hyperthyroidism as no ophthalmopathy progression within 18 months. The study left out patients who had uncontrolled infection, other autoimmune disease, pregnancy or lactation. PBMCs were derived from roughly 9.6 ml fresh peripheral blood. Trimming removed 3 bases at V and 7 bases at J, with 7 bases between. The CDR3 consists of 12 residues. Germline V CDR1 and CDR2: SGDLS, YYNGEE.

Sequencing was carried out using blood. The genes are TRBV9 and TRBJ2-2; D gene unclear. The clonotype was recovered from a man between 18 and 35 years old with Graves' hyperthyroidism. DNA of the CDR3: TGTGCCAGCAGCGCCACTTACGGGGAGCTGTTTTTT. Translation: CASSATYGELFF.